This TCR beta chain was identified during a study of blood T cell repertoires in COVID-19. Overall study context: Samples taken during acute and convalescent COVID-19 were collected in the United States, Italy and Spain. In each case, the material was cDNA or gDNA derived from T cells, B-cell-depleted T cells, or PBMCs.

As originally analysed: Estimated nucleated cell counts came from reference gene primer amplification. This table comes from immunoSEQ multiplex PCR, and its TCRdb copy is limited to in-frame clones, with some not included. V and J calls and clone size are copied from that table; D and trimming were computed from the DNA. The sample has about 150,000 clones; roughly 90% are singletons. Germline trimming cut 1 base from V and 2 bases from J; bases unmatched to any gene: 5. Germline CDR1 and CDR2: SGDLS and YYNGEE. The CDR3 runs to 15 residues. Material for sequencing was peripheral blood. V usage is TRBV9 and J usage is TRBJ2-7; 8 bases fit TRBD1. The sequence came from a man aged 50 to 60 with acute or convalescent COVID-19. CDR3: CASSVRTGLAYEQYF. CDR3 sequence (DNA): TGTGCCAGCAGCGTACGGACAGGGTTGGCCTACGAGCAGTACTTC.